What follows is one T cell receptor beta chain and its context. The repertoire was sequenced with immunoSEQ multiplex PCR; TCRdb's copy has only in-frame clones and lacks some. The table records about 170,000 clones, around 91% of them present only once. This entry is derived from a study of blood T cell repertoires in COVID-19. Study-level background: COVID-19 samples collected from the United States, Italy and Spain covered acute and convalescent phases.

Participants were aged about 18 to 100 years, lived in 20 to 25 US areas, and enrolled virtually. Cohorts were based on clinical histories the participants reported. J was trimmed by 6 bases and V by 2 bases; bases with no gene match: 6. CDR3 length: 15 amino acids. Per the germline V gene, CDR1 is SGHTA and CDR2 is FQGNSA. The receptor comes from a woman under 30 who had recovered from COVID-19. Sequencing was done on a sample of PBMCs or T cells enriched from blood (not recorded which). The chain employs TRBV7-2 and TRBJ2-1; 8 nucleotides match TRBD1. CDR3 nucleotide sequence: TGTGCCAGCAGCTTACTCAGGGGGCCCCCCAATGAGCAGTTCTTC. It yields the protein CASSLLRGPPNEQFF. The full variable domain, completed using reference TRBV7-2 and TRBJ2-1, is GAGVSQSPSNKVTEKGKDVELRCDPISGHTALYWYRQSLGQGLEFLIYFQGNSAPDKSGLPSDRFSAERTGGSVSTLTIQRTQQEDSAVYLCASSLLRGPPNEQFFGPGTRLTVL.